The clone carrying this T cell receptor beta chain has at least ten counts. Its antigen is unknown. Each CDR3 protein gets one entry after TCRdb re-called the reads with MiXCR. Of about 900,000 distinct CDR3 sequences in the sample, roughly 30% are singletons; the top ten hold about 14%. The data originate from a study of T cell repertoires in cytomegalovirus infection. Findings of the study overall: Ex vivo, HLA-C-restricted CMV-specific TCR beta clonotypes prevailed over the rest of the response. The cumulative frequency of public TCR beta families identified carriers of CMV plus the relevant HLA.

The receptor's source is a human donor in good health (CMV status not recorded). Some clones in this sample may be carry-over from other donors' samples. This material consisted of cultured CD8+ T cells from PBMCs, taken from culture after CMV antigen stimulation.

The CDR3 reads CASSLGTGTYNEQFF. CDR3 nucleotides: TGTGCCAGCAGTTTAGGGACAGGGACCTACAATGAGCAGTTCTTC. The rearrangement joins TRBV5-6 to TRBJ2-1; 9 bases agree with TRBD1. Germline V gene data show CDR1 as SGHDT and CDR2 as YYEEEE. The junction had 5 bases not matched to a gene; V was cut back by 5 bases and J by 2 bases. The length of the CDR3 is 15 residues.